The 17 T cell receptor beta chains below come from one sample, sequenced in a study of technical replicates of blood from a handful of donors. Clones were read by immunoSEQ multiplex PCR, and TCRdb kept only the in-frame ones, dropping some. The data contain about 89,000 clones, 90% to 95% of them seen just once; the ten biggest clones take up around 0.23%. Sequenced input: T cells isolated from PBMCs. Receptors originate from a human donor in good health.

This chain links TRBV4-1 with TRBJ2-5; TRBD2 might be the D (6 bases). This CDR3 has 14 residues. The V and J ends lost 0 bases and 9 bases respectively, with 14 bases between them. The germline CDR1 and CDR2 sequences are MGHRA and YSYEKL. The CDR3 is CASSQEGLTGSQYF. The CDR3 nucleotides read TGCGCCAGCAGCCAAGAGGGACTCACCGGGTCCCAGTACTTC.

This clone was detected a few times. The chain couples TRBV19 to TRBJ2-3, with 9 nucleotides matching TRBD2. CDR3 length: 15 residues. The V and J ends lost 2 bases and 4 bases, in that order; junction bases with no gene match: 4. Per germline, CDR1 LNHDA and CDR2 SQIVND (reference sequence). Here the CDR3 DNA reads TGTGCCAGTAGTATAAGGCGGGGGGGCTCAGATACGCAGTATTTT. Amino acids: CASSIRRGGSDTQYF.

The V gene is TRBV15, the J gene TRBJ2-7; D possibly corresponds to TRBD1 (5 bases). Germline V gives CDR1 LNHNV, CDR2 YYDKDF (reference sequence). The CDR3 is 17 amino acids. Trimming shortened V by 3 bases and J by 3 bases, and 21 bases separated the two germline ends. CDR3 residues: CATSRHGRKGIDYEQYF. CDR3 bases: TGTGCCACCAGCAGGCATGGACGGAAGGGGATCGACTACGAGCAGTACTTC.

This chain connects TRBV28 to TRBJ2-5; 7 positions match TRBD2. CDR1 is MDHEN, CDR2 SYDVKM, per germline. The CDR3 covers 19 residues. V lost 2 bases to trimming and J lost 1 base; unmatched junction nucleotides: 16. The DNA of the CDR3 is TGTGCCAGCAGTTTAAAGGTGAACTGGGCGGGAGATATCCAAGAGACCCAGTACTTC. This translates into CASSLKVNWAGDIQETQYF.

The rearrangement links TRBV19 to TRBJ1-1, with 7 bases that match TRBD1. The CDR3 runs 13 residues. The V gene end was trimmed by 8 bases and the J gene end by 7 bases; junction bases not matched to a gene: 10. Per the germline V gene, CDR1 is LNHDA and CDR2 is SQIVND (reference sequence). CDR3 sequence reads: CASSIQGLGEAFF. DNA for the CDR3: TGTGCCAGTTCAATACAGGGGCTAGGTGAAGCTTTCTTT.

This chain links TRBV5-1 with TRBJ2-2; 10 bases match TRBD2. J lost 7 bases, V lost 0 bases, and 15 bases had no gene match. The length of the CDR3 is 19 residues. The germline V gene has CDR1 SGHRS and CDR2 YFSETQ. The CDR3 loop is CASSLVPLTGTSEYGELFF. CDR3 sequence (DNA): TGCGCCAGCAGCTTGGTTCCACTGACCGGGACTAGCGAGTACGGGGAGCTGTTTTTT.

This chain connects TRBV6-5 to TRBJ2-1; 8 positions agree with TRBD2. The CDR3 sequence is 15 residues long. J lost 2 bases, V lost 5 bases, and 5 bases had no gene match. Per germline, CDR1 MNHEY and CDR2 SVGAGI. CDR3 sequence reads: CASSLAGLAYNEQFF. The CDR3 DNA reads TGTGCCAGCAGTCTAGCGGGCCTGGCCTACAATGAGCAGTTCTTC.

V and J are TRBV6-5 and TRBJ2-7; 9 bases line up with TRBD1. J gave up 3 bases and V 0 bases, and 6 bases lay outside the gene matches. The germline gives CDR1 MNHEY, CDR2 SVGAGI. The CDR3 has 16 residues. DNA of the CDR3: TGTGCCAGCAGTTACTCGAGAGGGACAGGGTACTACGAGCAGTACTTC. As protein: CASSYSRGTGYYEQYF.

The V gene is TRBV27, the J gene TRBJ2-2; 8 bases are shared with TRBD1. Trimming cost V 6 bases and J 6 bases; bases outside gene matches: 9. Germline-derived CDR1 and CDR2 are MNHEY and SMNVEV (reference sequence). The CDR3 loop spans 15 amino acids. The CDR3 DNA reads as TGTGCCAGCAGCCAGGACAGGGTCTCCGCCGGGGAGCTGTTTTTT. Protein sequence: CASSQDRVSAGELFF.

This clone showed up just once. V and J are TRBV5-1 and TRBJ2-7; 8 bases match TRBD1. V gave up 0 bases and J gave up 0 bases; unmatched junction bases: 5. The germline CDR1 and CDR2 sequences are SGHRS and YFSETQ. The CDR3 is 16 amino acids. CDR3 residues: CASSLVWTGSSYEQYF. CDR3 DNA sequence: TGCGCCAGCAGCTTGGTTTGGACAGGGAGCTCCTACGAGCAGTACTTC.

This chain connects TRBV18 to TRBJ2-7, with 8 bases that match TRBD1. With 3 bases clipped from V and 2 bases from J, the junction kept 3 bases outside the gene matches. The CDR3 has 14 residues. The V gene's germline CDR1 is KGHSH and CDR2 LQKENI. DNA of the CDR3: TGTGCCAGCTCACCGGGGACAGGTCCCTACGAGCAGTACTTC. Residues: CASSPGTGPYEQYF.

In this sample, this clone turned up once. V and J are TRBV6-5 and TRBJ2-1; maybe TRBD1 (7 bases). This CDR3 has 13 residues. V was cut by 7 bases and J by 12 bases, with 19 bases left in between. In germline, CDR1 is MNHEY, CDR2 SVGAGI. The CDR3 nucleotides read TGTGCCAGCACCAAAACAGGGGACGGGGGGCAGTTCTTC. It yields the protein CASTKTGDGGQFF.

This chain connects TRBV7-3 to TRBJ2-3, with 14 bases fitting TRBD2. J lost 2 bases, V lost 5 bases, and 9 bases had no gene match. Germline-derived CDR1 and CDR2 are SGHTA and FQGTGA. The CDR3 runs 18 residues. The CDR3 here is CASSETGTSGGYTDTQYF. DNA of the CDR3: TGTGCCAGCAGCGAGACGGGGACTAGCGGGGGATACACAGATACGCAGTATTTT.

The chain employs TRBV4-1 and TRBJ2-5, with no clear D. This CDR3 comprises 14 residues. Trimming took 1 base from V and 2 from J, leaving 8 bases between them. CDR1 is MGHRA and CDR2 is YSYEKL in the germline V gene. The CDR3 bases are TGCGCCAGCAGCCAAGGCCAGCGTCAAGAGACCCAGTACTTC. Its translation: CASSQGQRQETQYF.

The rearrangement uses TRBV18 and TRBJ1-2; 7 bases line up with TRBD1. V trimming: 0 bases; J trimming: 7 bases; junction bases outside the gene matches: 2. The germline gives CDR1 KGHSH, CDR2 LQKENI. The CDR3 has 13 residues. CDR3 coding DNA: TGTGCCAGCTCACCACCGACAGGGACTGGCTACACCTTC. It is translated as CASSPPTGTGYTF.

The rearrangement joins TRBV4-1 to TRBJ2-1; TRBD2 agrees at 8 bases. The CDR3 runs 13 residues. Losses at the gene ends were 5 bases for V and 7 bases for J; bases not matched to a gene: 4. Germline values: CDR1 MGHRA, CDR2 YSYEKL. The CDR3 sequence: CASSFRGGNEQFF. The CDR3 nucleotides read TGCGCCAGCAGCTTCCGGGGGGGGAATGAGCAGTTCTTC.

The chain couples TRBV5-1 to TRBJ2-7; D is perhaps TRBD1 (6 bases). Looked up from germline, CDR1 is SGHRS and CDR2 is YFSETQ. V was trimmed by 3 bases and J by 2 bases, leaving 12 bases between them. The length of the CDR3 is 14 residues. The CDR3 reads CASSSLDRTYEQYF. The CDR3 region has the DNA TGCGCCAGCAGCTCGTTAGACAGGACCTACGAGCAGTACTTC.